This TCR beta chain was recovered during a study of Ad26.COV2.S vaccination and SARS-CoV-2 variants (dated by TCRdb to the early 2020s). With respect to the entire study: Vaccine-arm donors were drawn from COV1001, a multicentre, randomized, double-blind, placebo-controlled phase I-IIa trial of Ad26.COV2.S in healthy adults. Ad26.COV2.S was given intramuscularly at 5x10^10 or 1x10^11 viral particles, as a single shot or as two shots 56 days apart. TCRbeta repertoire sequencing was used to assess the specificity and breadth of SARS-CoV-2-reactive T cell receptors after Ad26.COV2.S vaccination. A total of 32 samples were included in the TCR-sequenced set, comprising around 19 Ad26.COV2.S vaccine recipients, 5 placebo recipients and 8 SARS-CoV-2 convalescent individuals. Trial participants were randomized into five groups of five, in which low-dose or high-dose Ad26.COV2.S was given once or twice, or placebo was given on both occasions. Blinding of investigators to trial group allocation was maintained during experiments and outcome assessment. Broader findings and caveats from the paper: Ad26.COV2.S recipients had higher spike-specific TCR breadth than placebo recipients (P = 0.0014). Comparable non-spike TCR breadth was observed between vaccine and placebo recipients, consistent with only spike being contained in the vaccine. After vaccination, substantial breadth of spike-specific CD8+ and CD4+ T cell responses was reported. The study was not powered for comparison of responses between vaccine doses or regimens. It was noted by the authors that total T cell responses may have been underestimated by the TCR breadth and depth analyses.

The immunoSEQ Assay was the method used to sequence TCRbeta CDR3 regions. After extraction, genomic DNA underwent amplification by bias-controlled multiplex PCR, followed by high-throughput sequencing. The authors' analysis ran thus. To quantify the absolute abundance of each unique TCRbeta CDR3 region, sequences were collapsed and filtered. Usable DNA was measured by amplifying reference genes present in all nucleated cells, and TCRbeta template counts were normalized to that usable DNA to estimate T cell fraction. Repertoire TCRs were annotated as SARS-CoV-2-specific when V gene, CDR3 amino acid sequence and J gene were exactly matched to a known reactive TCR set. The reference SARS-CoV-2 TCR set came from MIRA and was filtered for enrichment in COVID-19-positive ImmuneCODE repertoires, removing public or cross-reactive TCRs. Using the MIRA antigens, annotated TCRs were further analysed by specific ORF or by position within an ORF. Breadth was defined as annotated unique rearrangements over total unique productive rearrangements; depth was the summed frequency of those rearrangements. TCR breadth was compared between groups using two-sided Wilcoxon rank-sum tests. TCRdb carries this immuneACCESS record with in-frame sequences only. Its versions omit some clonotypes, under half of them owing to an unresolved V gene in the studies checked, with the rest unexplained. That table gives V, J and clone size, and the DNA gave D and trimming. The sample yields some 450,000 clones; 90% were counted once. The top ten clones comprise about 4.5% of the sample.

CDR1 and CDR2 are read off the germline V gene (reference sequence) as MNHEY and SMNVEV. V loses 2 bases of germline sequence and J loses 4 bases, and the interval between the two ends is 12 bases. Its CDR3 holds 15 amino acids, cysteine through phenylalanine. The CDR3 DNA has 45 bases and is translated from base 1. This specimen's treatment or condition label, interpreted: 15 to 20 received Ad26.COV2.S at low or high dose, single or two shots; 5 received placebo; per-sample allocation not given. Repertoires of vaccine and placebo recipients were sequenced from samples collected on day 63 after the first injection. In Cohort 1b, some 25 adults aged 18-55 years were enrolled at a single site in Boston, USA, between 29 July and 7 August 2020. Ad26.COV2.S was a replication-incompetent adenovirus type 26 vector expressing a prefusion-stabilized SARS-CoV-2 spike protein from the original Wuhan strain.

With regard to this clone: Its antigen is still unknown. Per-base qualities were not stored, and no clone one base away is much larger.

The specimen was peripheral blood, collected in a trial of Ad26.COV2.S vaccine versus placebo. This sequence was found in a person aged 18 to 65 who received the Ad26.COV2.S COVID-19 vaccine or a placebo. The chain couples TRBV27 to TRBJ1-5; tentative D gene TRBD1, with 5 bases matching. Read as DNA, the sequence is TGTGCCAGCAGTTTAAGGCAGGGTAGGAATCAGCCCCAGCATTTT. It is translated as CASSLRQGRNQPQHF.